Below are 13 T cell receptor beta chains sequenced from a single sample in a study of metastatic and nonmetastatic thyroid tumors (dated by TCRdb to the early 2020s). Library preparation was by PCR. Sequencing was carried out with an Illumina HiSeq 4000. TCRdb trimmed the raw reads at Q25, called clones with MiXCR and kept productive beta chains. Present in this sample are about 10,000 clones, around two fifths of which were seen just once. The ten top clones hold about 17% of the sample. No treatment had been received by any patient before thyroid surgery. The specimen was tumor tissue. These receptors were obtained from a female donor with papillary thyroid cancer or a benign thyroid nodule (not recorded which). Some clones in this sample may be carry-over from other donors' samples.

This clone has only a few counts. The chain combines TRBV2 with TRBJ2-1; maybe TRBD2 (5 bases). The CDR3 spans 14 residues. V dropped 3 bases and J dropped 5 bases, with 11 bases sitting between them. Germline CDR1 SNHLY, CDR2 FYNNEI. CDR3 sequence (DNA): TGTGCCAGCAGTGAGGATGGACTCGACAATGAGCAGTTCTTC. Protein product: CASSEDGLDNEQFF. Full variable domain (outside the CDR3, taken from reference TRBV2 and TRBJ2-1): EPEVTQTPSHQVTQMGQEVILRCVPISNHLYFYWYRQILGQKVEFLVSFYNNEISEKSEIFDDQFSVERPDGSNFTLKIRSTKLEDSAMYFCASSEDGLDNEQFFGPGTRLTVL.

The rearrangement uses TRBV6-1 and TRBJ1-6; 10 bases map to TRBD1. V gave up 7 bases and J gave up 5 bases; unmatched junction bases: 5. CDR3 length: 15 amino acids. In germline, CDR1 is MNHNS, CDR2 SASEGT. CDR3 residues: CASTVGTGDNSPLHF. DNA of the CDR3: TGTGCCAGCACGGTCGGGACAGGGGATAATTCACCCCTCCACTTT.

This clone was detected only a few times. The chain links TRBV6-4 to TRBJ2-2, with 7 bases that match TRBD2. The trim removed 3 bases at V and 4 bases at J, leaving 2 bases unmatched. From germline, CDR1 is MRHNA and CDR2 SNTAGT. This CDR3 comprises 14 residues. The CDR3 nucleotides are TGTGCCAGCAGTGAAGGCGGGAGCACCGGGGAGCTGTTTTTT. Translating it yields CASSEGGSTGELFF.

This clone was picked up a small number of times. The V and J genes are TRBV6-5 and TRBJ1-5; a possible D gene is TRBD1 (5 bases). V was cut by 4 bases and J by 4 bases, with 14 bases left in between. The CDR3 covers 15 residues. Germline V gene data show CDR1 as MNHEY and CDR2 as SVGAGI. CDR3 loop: CASSLLPGGNQPQHF. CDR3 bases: TGTGCCAGCAGTTTACTCCCTGGGGGTAATCAGCCCCAGCATTTT.

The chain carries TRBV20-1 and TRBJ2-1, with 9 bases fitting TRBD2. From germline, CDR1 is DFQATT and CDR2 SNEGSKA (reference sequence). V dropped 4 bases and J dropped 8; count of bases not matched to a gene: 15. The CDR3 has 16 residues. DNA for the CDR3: TGCAGTGCTAAGTATAGCGGGAGTCGTATGGGGGATGAGCAGTTCTTC. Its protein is CSAKYSGSRMGDEQFF.

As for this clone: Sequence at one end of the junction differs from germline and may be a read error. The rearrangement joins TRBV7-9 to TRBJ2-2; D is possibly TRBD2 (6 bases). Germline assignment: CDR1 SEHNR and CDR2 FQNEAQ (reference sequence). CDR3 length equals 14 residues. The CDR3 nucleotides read TGTGCCAGCAGCTTACGGGGGAACGCCGGGGAGCTGTTTTTT. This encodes CASSLRGNAGELFF.

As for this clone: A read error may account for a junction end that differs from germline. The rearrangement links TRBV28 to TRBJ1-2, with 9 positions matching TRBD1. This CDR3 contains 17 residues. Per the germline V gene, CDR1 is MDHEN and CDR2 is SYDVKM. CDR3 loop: CVSSSPGQGGDNYGYTF. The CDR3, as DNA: TGTGTCAGCAGCTCACCGGGACAGGGTGGTGATAACTATGGCTACACCTTC.

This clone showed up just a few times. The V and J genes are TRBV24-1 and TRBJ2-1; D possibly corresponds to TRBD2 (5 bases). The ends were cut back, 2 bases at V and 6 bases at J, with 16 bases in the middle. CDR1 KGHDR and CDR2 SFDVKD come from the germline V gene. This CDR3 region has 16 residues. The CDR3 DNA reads TGTGCCACCAGTGATTCGAGGGTAGGTTTAAGCAATGAGCAGTTCTTC. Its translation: CATSDSRVGLSNEQFF.

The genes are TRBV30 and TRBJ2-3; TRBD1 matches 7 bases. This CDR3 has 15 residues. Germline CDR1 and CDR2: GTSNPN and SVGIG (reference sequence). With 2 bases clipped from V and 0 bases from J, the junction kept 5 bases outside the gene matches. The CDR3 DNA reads TGTGCCTGGAGTAAGGGGGCAGGGAGCACAGATACGCAGTATTTT. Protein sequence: CAWSKGAGSTDTQYF.

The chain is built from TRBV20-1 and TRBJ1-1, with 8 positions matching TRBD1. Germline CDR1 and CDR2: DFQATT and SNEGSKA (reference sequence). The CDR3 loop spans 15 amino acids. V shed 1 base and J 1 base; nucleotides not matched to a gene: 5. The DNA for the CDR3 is TGCAGTGCTAGAGTTGGACAGGGCACGAACACTGAAGCTTTCTTT. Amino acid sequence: CSARVGQGTNTEAFF.

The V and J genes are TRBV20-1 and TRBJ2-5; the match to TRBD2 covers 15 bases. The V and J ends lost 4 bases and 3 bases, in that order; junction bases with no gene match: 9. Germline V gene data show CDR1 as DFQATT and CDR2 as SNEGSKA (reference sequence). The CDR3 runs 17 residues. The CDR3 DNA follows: TGCAGTGCTACAGGGGGGACTAGCGGGAGGTCGGAAGAGACCCAGTACTTC. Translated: CSATGGTSGRSEETQYF.

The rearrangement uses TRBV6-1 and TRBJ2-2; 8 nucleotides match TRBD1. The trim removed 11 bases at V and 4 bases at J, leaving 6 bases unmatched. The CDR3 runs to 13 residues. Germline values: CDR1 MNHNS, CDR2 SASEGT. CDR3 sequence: CAGQGASTGELFF. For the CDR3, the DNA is TGTGCCGGTCAGGGGGCTAGCACCGGGGAGCTGTTTTTT.

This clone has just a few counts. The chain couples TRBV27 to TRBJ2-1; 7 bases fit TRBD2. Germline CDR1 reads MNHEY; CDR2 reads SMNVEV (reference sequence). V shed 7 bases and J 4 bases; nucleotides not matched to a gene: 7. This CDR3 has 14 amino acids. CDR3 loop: CASTPGGTYNEQFF. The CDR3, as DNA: TGTGCCAGCACCCCCGGGGGGACGTACAATGAGCAGTTCTTC.